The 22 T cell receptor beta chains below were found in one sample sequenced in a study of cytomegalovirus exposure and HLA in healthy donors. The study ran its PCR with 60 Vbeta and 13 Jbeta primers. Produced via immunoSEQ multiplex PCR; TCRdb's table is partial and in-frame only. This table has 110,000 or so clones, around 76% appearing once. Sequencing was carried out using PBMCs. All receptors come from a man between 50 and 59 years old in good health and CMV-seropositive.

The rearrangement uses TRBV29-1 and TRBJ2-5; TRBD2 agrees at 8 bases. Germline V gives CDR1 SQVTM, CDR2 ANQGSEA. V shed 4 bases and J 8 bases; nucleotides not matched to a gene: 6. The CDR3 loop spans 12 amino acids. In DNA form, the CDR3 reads TGCAGCGTTGTCGGGGGGGTTAACACCCAGTACTTC. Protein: CSVVGGVNTQYF.

The CDR3 here is CASSARQGATEAFF. The CDR3 DNA is TGTGCCAGCAGCGCTCGACAGGGGGCCACTGAAGCTTTCTTT. The rearrangement joins TRBV9 to TRBJ1-1, with TRBD1 matching over 10 bases. Germline V lookup: CDR1 SGDLS, CDR2 YYNGEE. The J segment lost 4 bases and the V segment lost 3 bases, leaving 3 bases of the junction unmatched. The CDR3 extends over 14 amino acids.

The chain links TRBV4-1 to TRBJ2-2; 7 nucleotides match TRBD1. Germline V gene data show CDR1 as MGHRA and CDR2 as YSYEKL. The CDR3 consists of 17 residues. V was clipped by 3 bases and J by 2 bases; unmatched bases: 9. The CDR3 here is CASSHPLGTANTGELFF. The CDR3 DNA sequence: TGCGCCAGCAGCCACCCTCTCGGGACAGCCAACACCGGGGAGCTGTTTTTT.

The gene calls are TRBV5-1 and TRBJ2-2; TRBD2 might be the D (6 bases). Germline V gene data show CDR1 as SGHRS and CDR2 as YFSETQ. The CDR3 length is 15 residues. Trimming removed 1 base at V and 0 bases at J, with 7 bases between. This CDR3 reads CASSLPGANTGELFF. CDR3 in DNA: TGCGCCAGCAGCTTGCCGGGGGCGAACACCGGGGAGCTGTTTTTT.

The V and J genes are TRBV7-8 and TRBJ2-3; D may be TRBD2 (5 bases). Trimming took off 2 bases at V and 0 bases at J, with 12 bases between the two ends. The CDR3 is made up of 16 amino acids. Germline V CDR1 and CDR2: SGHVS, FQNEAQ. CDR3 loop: CASSLTSGMSTDTQYF. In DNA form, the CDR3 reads TGTGCCAGCAGCTTAACCTCCGGGATGAGCACAGATACGCAGTATTTT.

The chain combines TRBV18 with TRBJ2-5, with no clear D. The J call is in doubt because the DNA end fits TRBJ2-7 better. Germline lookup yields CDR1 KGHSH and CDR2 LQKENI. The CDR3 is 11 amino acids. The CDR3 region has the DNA TGTGCCAGCTCACCGGGCCGCGAGCAGTACTTC. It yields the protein CASSPGREQYF.

The CDR3 reads CASSESTQRERDTQYF. The DNA for the CDR3 is TGCGCCAGCAGTGAGTCGACTCAGCGGGAGAGGGATACGCAGTATTTT. This chain uses TRBV10-1 with TRBJ2-3; 8 bases match TRBD2. From germline, CDR1 is WNHNN and CDR2 SYGVQD (reference sequence). The J segment lost 6 bases and the V segment lost 0 bases, leaving 8 bases of the junction unmatched. This CDR3 comprises 16 residues.

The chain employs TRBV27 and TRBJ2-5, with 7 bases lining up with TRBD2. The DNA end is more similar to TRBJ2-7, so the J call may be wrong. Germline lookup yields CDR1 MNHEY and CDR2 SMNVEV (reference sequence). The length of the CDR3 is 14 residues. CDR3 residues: CASSLAGAPYEQYF. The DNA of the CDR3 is TGTGCCAGCAGTTTAGCGGGAGCACCCTACGAGCAGTACTTC.

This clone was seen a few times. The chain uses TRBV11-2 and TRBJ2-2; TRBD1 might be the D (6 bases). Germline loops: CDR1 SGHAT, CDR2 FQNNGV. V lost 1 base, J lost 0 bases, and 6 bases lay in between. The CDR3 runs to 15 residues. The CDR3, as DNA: TGTGCCAGCAGCTTAGGGACAGCGAACACCGGGGAGCTGTTTTTT. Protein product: CASSLGTANTGELFF.

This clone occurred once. The CDR3 DNA reads as TGTGCCAGCTCAGGGACAGGGTCTCAGCCCCAGCATTTT. Encoded protein: CASSGTGSQPQHF. The rearrangement joins TRBV18 to TRBJ1-5; 9 bases are a match to TRBD1. The CDR3 spans 13 residues. V shed 5 bases, J shed 6 bases, and the junction held 2 bases outside the gene matches. Looked up from germline, CDR1 is KGHSH and CDR2 is LQKENI. The complete variable domain, with remaining parts taken from reference TRBV18 and TRBJ1-5, reads NAGVMQNPRHLVRRRGQEARLRCSPMKGHSHVYWYRQLPEEGLKFMVYLQKENIIDESGMPKERFSAEFPKEGPSILRIQQVVRGDSAAYFCASSGTGSQPQHFGDGTRLSIL.

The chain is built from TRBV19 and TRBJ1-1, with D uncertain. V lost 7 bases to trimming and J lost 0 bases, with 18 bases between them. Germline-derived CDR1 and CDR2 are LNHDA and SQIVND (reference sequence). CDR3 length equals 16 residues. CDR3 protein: CASTRGVNMMNTEAFF. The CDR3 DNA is TGTGCCAGTACCAGAGGAGTCAATATGATGAACACTGAAGCTTTCTTT.

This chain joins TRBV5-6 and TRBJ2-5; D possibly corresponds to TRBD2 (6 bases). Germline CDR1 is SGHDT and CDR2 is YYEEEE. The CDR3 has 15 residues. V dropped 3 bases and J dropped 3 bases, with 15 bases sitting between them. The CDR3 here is CASSWARAGKETQYF. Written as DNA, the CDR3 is TGTGCCAGCAGCTGGGCCCGGGCGGGGAAAGAGACCCAGTACTTC.

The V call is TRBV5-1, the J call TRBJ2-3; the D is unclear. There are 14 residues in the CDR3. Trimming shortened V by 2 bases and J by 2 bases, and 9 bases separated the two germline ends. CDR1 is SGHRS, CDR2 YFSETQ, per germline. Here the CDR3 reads CASSFDGSTDTQYF. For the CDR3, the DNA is TGCGCCAGCAGCTTCGACGGGTCCACAGATACGCAGTATTTT. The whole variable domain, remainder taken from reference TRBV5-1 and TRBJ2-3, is KAGVTQTPRYLIKTRGQQVTLSCSPISGHRSVSWYQQTPGQGLQFLFEYFSETQRNKGNFPGRFSGRQFSNSRSEMNVSTLELGDSALYLCASSFDGSTDTQYFGPGTRLTVL.

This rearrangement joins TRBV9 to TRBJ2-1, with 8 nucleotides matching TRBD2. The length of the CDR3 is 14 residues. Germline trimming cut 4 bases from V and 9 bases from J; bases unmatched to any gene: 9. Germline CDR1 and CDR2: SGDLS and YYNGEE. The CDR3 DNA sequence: TGTGCCAGCAGCACCCGGGGGGGCCTAGCTGAGCAGTTCTTC. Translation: CASSTRGGLAEQFF.

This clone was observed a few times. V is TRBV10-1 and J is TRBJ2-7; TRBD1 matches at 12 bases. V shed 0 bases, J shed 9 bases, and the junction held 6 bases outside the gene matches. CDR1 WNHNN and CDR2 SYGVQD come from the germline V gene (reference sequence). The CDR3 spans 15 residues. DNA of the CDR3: TGCGCCAGCAGTGAGTCGGGGACAGGGGGCAAGGTGCAGTACTTC. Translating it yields CASSESGTGGKVQYF.

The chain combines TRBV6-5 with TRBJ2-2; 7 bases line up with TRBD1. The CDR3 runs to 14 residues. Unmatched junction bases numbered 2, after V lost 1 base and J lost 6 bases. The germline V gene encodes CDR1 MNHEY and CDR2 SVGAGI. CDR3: CASSYFQGAGELFF. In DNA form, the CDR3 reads TGTGCCAGCAGTTACTTCCAGGGGGCCGGGGAGCTGTTTTTT.

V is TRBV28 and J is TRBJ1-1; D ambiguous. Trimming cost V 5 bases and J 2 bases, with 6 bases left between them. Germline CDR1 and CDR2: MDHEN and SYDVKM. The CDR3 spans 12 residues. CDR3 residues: CASSLINTEAFF. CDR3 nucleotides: TGTGCCAGCAGTCTTATAAACACTGAAGCTTTCTTT.

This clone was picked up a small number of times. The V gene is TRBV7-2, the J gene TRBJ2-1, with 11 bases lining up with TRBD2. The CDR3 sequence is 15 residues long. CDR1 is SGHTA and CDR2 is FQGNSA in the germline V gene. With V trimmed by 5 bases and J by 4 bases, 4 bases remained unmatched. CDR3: CASSTVAGGYNEQFF. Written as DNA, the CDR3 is TGTGCCAGCAGCACTGTAGCGGGGGGGTACAATGAGCAGTTCTTC.

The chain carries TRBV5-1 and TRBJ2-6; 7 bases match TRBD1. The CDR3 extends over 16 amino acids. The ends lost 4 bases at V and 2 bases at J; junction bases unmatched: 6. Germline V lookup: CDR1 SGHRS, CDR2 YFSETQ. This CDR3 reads CASSPQTGPGANVLTF. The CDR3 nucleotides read TGCGCCAGCAGCCCACAGACAGGGCCTGGGGCCAACGTCCTGACTTTC.

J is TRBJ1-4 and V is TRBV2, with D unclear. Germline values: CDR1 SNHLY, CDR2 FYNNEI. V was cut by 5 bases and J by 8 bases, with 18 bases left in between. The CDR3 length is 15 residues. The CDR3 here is CASSPFRRETEKLFF. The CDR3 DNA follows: TGTGCCAGCAGTCCGTTCCGCCGGGAAACGGAAAAACTGTTTTTT.

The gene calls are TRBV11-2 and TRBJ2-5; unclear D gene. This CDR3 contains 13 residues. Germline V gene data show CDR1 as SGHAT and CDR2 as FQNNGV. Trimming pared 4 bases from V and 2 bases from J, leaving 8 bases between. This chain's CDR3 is CASSSGVQETQYF. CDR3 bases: TGTGCCAGCAGCTCTGGAGTTCAAGAGACCCAGTACTTC.

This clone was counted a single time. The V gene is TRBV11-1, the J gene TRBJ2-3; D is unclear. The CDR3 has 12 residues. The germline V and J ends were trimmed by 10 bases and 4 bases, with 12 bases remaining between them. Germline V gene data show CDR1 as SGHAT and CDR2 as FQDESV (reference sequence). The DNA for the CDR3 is TGTGCCACCTCCGAATCGGCAGATACGCAGTATTTT. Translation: CATSESADTQYF.